These 8 T cell receptor beta chains were all obtained from the same sample, sequenced in a study of vaccination and CD4 T cells after COVID-19. No antigen has been identified for these receptors. Treatment given: roughly nine-day PBMC culture with coronavirus spike peptide pools or control peptides (ViraFEST assay). Ahead of the COVID-19 pandemic (2011-2018), the CD4+ T cells of the unexposed donor were collected. The study sequenced cultured CD4+ T cell DNA using the Oncomine TCR Beta short-read assay. TCRdb redid the calling of the PCR reads with MiXCR, one entry per CDR3 protein. The table records 6,500 to 10,000 distinct CDR3 sequences, about half of them present only once. The sequenced sample was CD4+ T cells from blood, cultured in vitro. The origin of the receptors is a human donor in good health.

This clonotype was seen only a few times. The chain uses TRBV10-3 and TRBJ2-3; 8 nucleotides align to TRBD2. V gave up 9 bases and J gave up 0 bases; unmatched junction bases: 5. CDR1 is ENHRY and CDR2 is SYGVKD in the germline V gene. The CDR3 contains 14 residues. CDR3 bases: TGTGCCATTCGGCTAGCGGGTAGCACAGATACGCAGTATTTT. As protein: CAIRLAGSTDTQYF.

This chain links TRBV10-2 with TRBJ1-1; D remains ambiguous. Germline values: CDR1 WSHSY, CDR2 SAAADI. The CDR3 is 13 amino acids. With 10 bases removed from V and 5 bases from J, the gap between germline ends came to 17 bases. The CDR3 sequence: CATVGTLRTEAFF. The DNA for the CDR3 is TGCGCCACCGTCGGAACCCTTAGGACTGAAGCTTTCTTT.

This clonotype was seen only a few times. The chain recombines TRBV2 with TRBJ2-7, with 8 bases aligning to TRBD2. The CDR3 is 13 amino acids. V was clipped by 8 bases and J by 4 bases; unmatched bases: 7. Germline V lookup: CDR1 SNHLY, CDR2 FYNNEI. CDR3 bases: TGTGCCAGCCGCTCTAGCGGGTTATACGAGCAGTACTTC. The encoded protein is CASRSSGLYEQYF.

This chain uses TRBV5-1 with TRBJ2-3, with D perhaps TRBD2 (5 bases). This CDR3 has 15 amino acids. Germline lookup yields CDR1 SGHRS and CDR2 YFSETQ. V was cut by 2 bases and J by 4 bases, with 14 bases left in between. The CDR3 loop is CASSLSGPGADTQYF. The DNA for the CDR3 is TGCGCCAGCAGCTTAAGCGGCCCTGGGGCAGATACGCAGTATTTT.

The table lists this clonotype with a few counts. The V and J genes are TRBV20-1 and TRBJ1-1, with a tentative D call TRBD1 (5 bases). The germline CDR1 and CDR2 sequences are DFQATT and SNEGSKA (reference sequence). CDR3 size: 12 residues. Trimming removed 3 bases from V and 1 base from J, with 6 bases in between. CDR3 DNA: TGCAGTGCTAGCGGGGGGAACACTGAAGCTTTCTTT. As protein: CSASGGNTEAFF.

The chain is built from TRBV6-1 and TRBJ1-1, with D tentatively TRBD1 (6 bases). The CDR3 loop spans 10 amino acids. The V gene lost 9 bases and the J gene lost 11 bases, with 13 bases spanning the gap. From germline, CDR1 is MNHNS and CDR2 SASEGT. CDR3 bases: TGTGCCAGTTGGGACACACGGGCTTTCTTT. This codes for CASWDTRAFF.

The chain has TRBV5-8 and TRBJ1-2; D is undetermined. The CDR3 totals 12 residues. Germline V lookup: CDR1 SGHTS, CDR2 YDEGEE. Trimming shortened V by 4 bases and J by 2 bases, and 6 bases separated the two germline ends. The CDR3 DNA reads as TGTGCCAGCAGCCTGGGGAACTATGGCTACACCTTC. It translates to CASSLGNYGYTF.

The V call is TRBV5-8, the J call TRBJ2-5, with D tentatively TRBD2 (7 bases). The CDR3 spans 14 residues. The ends were cut back, 2 bases at V and 5 bases at J, with 13 bases in the middle. CDR1 and CDR2 from the germline V gene are SGHTS and YDEGEE. CDR3 sequence: CASSLIGGEETQYF. Written as DNA, the CDR3 is TGTGCCAGCAGCTTAATAGGGGGGGAGGAGACCCAGTACTTC.